This record covers a single TCR beta chain. With V trimmed by 9 bases and J by 10 bases, 7 bases remained unmatched. Germline V lookup: CDR1 MNHEY, CDR2 SMNVEV (reference sequence). The CDR3 loop spans 13 amino acids. Here immunoSEQ multiplex PCR was the method, and the copy in TCRdb shows in-frame clones only, minus some. Counted here are fewer than 70,000 clones, approximately 92% occurring once; the ten biggest clones make up roughly 3.2%. This entry comes from a study of T cell changes during pregnancy in multiple sclerosis. The sample in question was CD8+ T cells from peripheral blood mononuclear cells, obtained in the third trimester of pregnancy. The chain combines TRBV27 with TRBJ1-4; 11 bases agree with TRBD1. The sequence was collected from a female donor in good health, enrolled as a control in a pregnancy study. CDR3 in DNA: TGTGCCAGTGGGACAGGGGGGTTGGGAAAACTGTTTTTT. The encoded protein is CASGTGGLGKLFF.